A selection of T cell receptor beta chains follows, all from one sample in a study of CD8 T cells in ankylosing spondylitis. MiXCR was run by TCRdb on the 5' RACE reads, yielding one entry per CDR3 protein. The sample has 250,000 to 400,000 distinct CDR3 sequences; around a tenth are singletons. Sequencing input: blood, either unsorted or a sorted T cell fraction (not recorded which). The receptor source for this set is a female donor with ankylosing spondylitis or in good health (not recorded which). Both conserved end residues are part of each CDR3. The D gene is left open where the match is weak. Clone sizes are given selectively: once, few, many, or a class where the clone is expanded.

J gene: TRBJ2-7
V gene: TRBV7-2
clone size: few
D gene: -
CDR3 protein: CASSPGVGYSEQYF
CDR3 DNA: TGTGCCAGCAGCCCAGGCGTGGGGTACTCCGAGCAGTACTTC

J gene: TRBJ1-5
V gene: TRBV3-1
clone size: few
D gene: TRBD1
CDR3 protein: CASSQAGTGSNQPQHF
CDR3 DNA: TGTGCCAGCAGCCAAGCCGGGACAGGGAGCAATCAGCCCCAGCATTTT

J gene: TRBJ2-3
V gene: TRBV28
clone size: -
D gene: -
CDR3 protein: CASRTFASTDTQYF
CDR3 DNA: TGTGCCAGCCGGACTTTTGCTAGCACAGATACGCAGTATTTT

J gene: TRBJ1-1
V gene: TRBV10-3
clone size: many
D gene: -
CDR3 protein: CATTGNTEAFF
CDR3 DNA: TGTGCCACGACAGGGAACACTGAAGCTTTCTTT

J gene: TRBJ1-3
V gene: TRBV6-5
clone size: many
D gene: TRBD1
CDR3 protein: CASSYTGTGTGNTIYF
CDR3 DNA: TGTGCCAGCAGTTACACCGGGACAGGAACTGGAAACACCATATATTTT

J gene: TRBJ2-3
V gene: TRBV7-2
clone size: few
D gene: -
CDR3 protein: CASSAQGGSITDTQYF
CDR3 DNA: TGTGCCAGCAGCGCACAGGGTGGATCGATCACAGATACGCAGTATTTT

J gene: TRBJ2-3
V gene: TRBV6-1
clone size: many
D gene: TRBD2
CDR3 protein: CASRLNGASGRSDTQYF
CDR3 DNA: TGTGCCAGCAGGCTGAACGGGGCTAGCGGAAGGTCAGATACGCAGTATTTT

J gene: TRBJ2-1
V gene: TRBV10-2
clone size: many
D gene: -
CDR3 protein: CASSELTGIDEQFF
CDR3 DNA: TGCGCCAGCAGTGAGTTAACAGGGATCGATGAGCAGTTCTTC

J gene: TRBJ2-1
V gene: TRBV28
clone size: many
D gene: TRBD2
CDR3 protein: CASNPTGLAYNEQFF
CDR3 DNA: TGTGCCAGCAATCCGACGGGACTAGCATACAATGAGCAGTTCTTC

J gene: TRBJ2-2
V gene: TRBV7-2
clone size: many
D gene: TRBD2
CDR3 protein: CASSLGTSGLSGELFF
CDR3 DNA: TGTGCCAGCAGCTTGGGGACTAGCGGTCTCTCCGGGGAGCTGTTTTTT

J gene: TRBJ1-1
V gene: TRBV20-1
clone size: many
D gene: -
CDR3 protein: CSARPALTEAFF
CDR3 DNA: TGCAGTGCCAGACCAGCCCTCACTGAAGCCTTCTTT

J gene: TRBJ2-7
V gene: TRBV5-1
clone size: -
D gene: TRBD1
CDR3 protein: CASKRTGASYEQYF
CDR3 DNA: TGCGCCAGCAAACGGACAGGGGCCTCCTACGAGCAGTACTTC

J gene: TRBJ2-7
V gene: TRBV28
clone size: many
D gene: -
CDR3 protein: CASSLAGAAYEQYF
CDR3 DNA: TGTGCCAGCAGTTTGGCGGGCGCGGCCTACGAGCAGTACTTC

J gene: TRBJ1-2
V gene: TRBV12-3/TRBV12-4
clone size: many
D gene: TRBD1
CDR3 protein: CASSAGQRGYTF
CDR3 DNA: TGTGCCAGCAGTGCGGGACAGAGAGGCTACACCTTC

J gene: TRBJ2-2
V gene: TRBV12-3/TRBV12-4
clone size: many
D gene: TRBD2
CDR3 protein: CASSLLSGSNTGELFF
CDR3 DNA: TGTGCCAGCAGTTTACTTAGCGGGAGCAACACCGGGGAGCTGTTTTTT

J gene: TRBJ1-1
V gene: TRBV6-1
clone size: many
D gene: -
CDR3 protein: CASSERARPYEAFF
CDR3 DNA: TGTGCCAGCAGTGAACGCGCCAGACCTTATGAAGCTTTCTTT

J gene: TRBJ1-5
V gene: TRBV12-3/TRBV12-4
clone size: many
D gene: TRBD1
CDR3 protein: CASSLTGVIQPQHF
CDR3 DNA: TGTGCCAGCAGTCTGACAGGGGTGATTCAGCCCCAGCATTTT

J gene: TRBJ2-3
V gene: TRBV25-1
clone size: many
D gene: -
CDR3 protein: CASSEGNGYVTDTQYF
CDR3 DNA: TGTGCCAGCAGTGAAGGGAACGGATATGTCACAGATACGCAGTATTTT

J gene: TRBJ2-2
V gene: TRBV5-1
clone size: many
D gene: -
CDR3 protein: CASSRGQEGELFF
CDR3 DNA: TGCGCCAGCAGCCGGGGGCAGGAAGGGGAGCTGTTTTTT

J gene: TRBJ2-3
V gene: TRBV5-1
clone size: -
D gene: TRBD2
CDR3 protein: CASNTGGPRDTQYF
CDR3 DNA: TGCGCCAGCAACACGGGGGGGCCCAGAGATACGCAGTATTTT

J gene: TRBJ2-5
V gene: TRBV29-1
clone size: many
D gene: -
CDR3 protein: CSVAFETQYF
CDR3 DNA: TGCAGCGTTGCCTTTGAGACCCAGTACTTC

J gene: TRBJ1-1
V gene: TRBV18
clone size: few
D gene: -
CDR3 protein: CASSPTGSIGSEAFF
CDR3 DNA: TGTGCCAGCTCACCTACAGGGTCGATCGGCTCTGAAGCTTTCTTT

J gene: TRBJ2-1
V gene: TRBV9
clone size: many
D gene: -
CDR3 protein: CASSPLALYNEQFF
CDR3 DNA: TGTGCCAGCAGCCCGCTAGCGTTGTACAATGAGCAGTTCTTC

J gene: TRBJ1-1
V gene: TRBV20-1
clone size: many
D gene: TRBD1
CDR3 protein: CSAREGALLLNTEAFF
CDR3 DNA: TGCAGTGCTAGGGAGGGGGCTCTCCTTCTGAACACTGAAGCTTTCTTT

J gene: TRBJ1-5
V gene: TRBV19
clone size: few
D gene: TRBD1
CDR3 protein: CASRKGTASNQPQHF
CDR3 DNA: TGTGCCAGTAGAAAGGGGACAGCTAGCAATCAGCCCCAGCATTTT

J gene: TRBJ1-3
V gene: TRBV2
clone size: many
D gene: -
CDR3 protein: CASRDLQGSGNTIYF
CDR3 DNA: TGTGCCAGCAGAGATTTACAGGGATCTGGAAACACCATATATTTT

J gene: TRBJ1-1
V gene: TRBV12-3/TRBV12-4
clone size: many
D gene: TRBD1
CDR3 protein: CASSFTRRDRDAEAFF
CDR3 DNA: TGTGCCAGCAGTTTCACACGCCGGGACAGGGATGCTGAAGCTTTCTTT

J gene: TRBJ1-1
V gene: TRBV3-1
clone size: many
D gene: -
CDR3 protein: CASSHGRMNTEAFF
CDR3 DNA: TGTGCCAGCAGCCATGGCCGGATGAACACTGAAGCTTTCTTT

J gene: TRBJ1-2
V gene: TRBV5-1
clone size: many
D gene: -
CDR3 protein: CASSVQTGTDYGYTF
CDR3 DNA: TGCGCCAGCAGCGTGCAAACCGGGACGGATTATGGCTACACCTTC

J gene: TRBJ2-3
V gene: TRBV4-3
clone size: -
D gene: TRBD1
CDR3 protein: CASSQGGQGVVGTDTQYF
CDR3 DNA: TGCGCCAGCAGCCAAGGGGGACAGGGGGTTGTCGGCACAGATACGCAGTATTTT

J gene: TRBJ1-2
V gene: TRBV28
clone size: many
D gene: TRBD1
CDR3 protein: CASSLSGQIYGYTF
CDR3 DNA: TGTGCCAGCAGTTTATCGGGACAGATCTATGGCTACACCTTC

J gene: TRBJ1-2
V gene: TRBV24-1
clone size: many
D gene: -
CDR3 protein: CATSDLYYGYTF
CDR3 DNA: TGTGCCACCAGTGACCTATACTATGGCTACACCTTC

J gene: TRBJ2-2
V gene: TRBV5-5
clone size: -
D gene: TRBD2
CDR3 protein: CASSGLAGSNTGELFF
CDR3 DNA: TGTGCCAGCAGCGGGCTAGCGGGGAGCAACACCGGGGAGCTGTTTTTT

J gene: TRBJ2-1
V gene: TRBV25-1
clone size: -
D gene: TRBD2
CDR3 protein: CASSVPGTSGRGEQFF
CDR3 DNA: TGTGCCAGCAGTGTCCCTGGGACTAGCGGGAGGGGTGAGCAGTTCTTC

J gene: TRBJ1-1
V gene: TRBV5-1
clone size: many
D gene: -
CDR3 protein: CASSYWAGTGGTEAFF
CDR3 DNA: TGCGCCAGCAGCTATTGGGCCGGGACGGGGGGGACTGAAGCTTTCTTT

J gene: TRBJ1-1
V gene: TRBV27
clone size: many
D gene: TRBD1
CDR3 protein: CASSFTFDRASPEAFF
CDR3 DNA: TGTGCCAGCAGTTTTACGTTCGACAGGGCGTCCCCTGAAGCTTTCTTT

J gene: TRBJ1-1
V gene: TRBV20-1
clone size: -
D gene: -
CDR3 protein: CSARGLVLGTEAFF
CDR3 DNA: TGCAGTGCTAGAGGTCTAGTCCTAGGTACTGAAGCTTTCTTT

J gene: TRBJ1-5
V gene: TRBV27
clone size: -
D gene: -
CDR3 protein: CDSSLSINWGQPQHF
CDR3 DNA: TGTGACAGCAGTTTATCGATCAACTGGGGCCAGCCCCAGCATTTT

J gene: TRBJ1-5
V gene: TRBV20-1
clone size: -
D gene: -
CDR3 protein: CSASEMGRDDSRPQHF
CDR3 DNA: TGCAGTGCTAGCGAAATGGGGAGGGATGATAGTCGACCCCAGCATTTT

J gene: TRBJ2-3
V gene: TRBV7-3
clone size: many
D gene: TRBD2
CDR3 protein: CASGHGGIGATDTQYF
CDR3 DNA: TGTGCCAGCGGTCACGGGGGGATAGGGGCGACAGATACGCAGTATTTT

J gene: TRBJ1-2
V gene: TRBV7-9
clone size: -
D gene: TRBD1
CDR3 protein: CASSLGGQVHGGYGYTF
CDR3 DNA: TGTGCCAGCAGCTTAGGTGGACAGGTCCACGGGGGCTATGGCTACACCTTC

J gene: TRBJ2-1
V gene: TRBV7-9
clone size: -
D gene: TRBD2
CDR3 protein: CASRSGLRGGAYNEQFF
CDR3 DNA: TGTGCCAGCAGGTCCGGTTTACGGGGGGGCGCCTACAATGAGCAGTTCTTC

J gene: TRBJ1-1
V gene: TRBV3-1
clone size: few
D gene: -
CDR3 protein: CASSRRGAPLNTEAFF
CDR3 DNA: TGTGCCAGCAGCCGACGTGGGGCACCTTTGAACACTGAAGCTTTCTTT

J gene: TRBJ1-5
V gene: TRBV27
clone size: many
D gene: -
CDR3 protein: CASSYTGQPQHF
CDR3 DNA: TGTGCCAGCAGTTACACCGGACAGCCCCAGCATTTT

J gene: TRBJ1-3
V gene: TRBV6-1
clone size: many
D gene: -
CDR3 protein: CASRPQGSGNTIYF
CDR3 DNA: TGTGCCAGCAGACCACAGGGCTCTGGAAACACCATATATTTT

J gene: TRBJ2-5
V gene: TRBV24-1
clone size: many
D gene: -
CDR3 protein: CATAQDRQTQYF
CDR3 DNA: TGTGCCACCGCCCAGGACAGACAGACCCAGTACTTC

J gene: TRBJ2-7
V gene: TRBV12-3/TRBV12-4
clone size: many
D gene: TRBD2
CDR3 protein: CASSWGGSMNEQYF
CDR3 DNA: TGTGCCAGCAGTTGGGGCGGGAGTATGAACGAGCAGTACTTC

J gene: TRBJ1-2
V gene: TRBV5-6
clone size: many
D gene: TRBD1
CDR3 protein: CASSHRTGTYGYTF
CDR3 DNA: TGTGCCAGCAGCCATCGGACAGGGACCTATGGCTACACCTTC

J gene: TRBJ2-5
V gene: TRBV28
clone size: many
D gene: -
CDR3 protein: CASHTQGQAGAQYF
CDR3 DNA: TGTGCCAGTCACACTCAGGGACAAGCGGGCGCCCAGTACTTC

J gene: TRBJ2-2
V gene: TRBV5-5
clone size: -
D gene: -
CDR3 protein: CASNLQGWAGELFF
CDR3 DNA: TGTGCCAGCAATCTACAGGGTTGGGCCGGGGAGCTGTTTTTT